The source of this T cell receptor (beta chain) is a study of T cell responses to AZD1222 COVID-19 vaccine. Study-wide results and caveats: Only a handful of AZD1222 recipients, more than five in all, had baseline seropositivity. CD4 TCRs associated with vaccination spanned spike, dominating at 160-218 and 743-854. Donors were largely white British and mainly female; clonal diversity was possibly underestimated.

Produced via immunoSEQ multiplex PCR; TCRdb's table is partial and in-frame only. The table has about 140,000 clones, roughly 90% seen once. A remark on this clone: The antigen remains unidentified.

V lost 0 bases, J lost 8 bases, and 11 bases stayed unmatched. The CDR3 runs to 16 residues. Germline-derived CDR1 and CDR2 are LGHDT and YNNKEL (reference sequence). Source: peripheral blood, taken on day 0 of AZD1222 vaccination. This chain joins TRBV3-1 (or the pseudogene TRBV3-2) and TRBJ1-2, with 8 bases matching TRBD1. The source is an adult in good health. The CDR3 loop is CASSQDPAAGGSGYTF. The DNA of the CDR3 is TGTGCCAGCAGCCAAGATCCCGCAGCAGGGGGCTCAGGCTACACCTTC.